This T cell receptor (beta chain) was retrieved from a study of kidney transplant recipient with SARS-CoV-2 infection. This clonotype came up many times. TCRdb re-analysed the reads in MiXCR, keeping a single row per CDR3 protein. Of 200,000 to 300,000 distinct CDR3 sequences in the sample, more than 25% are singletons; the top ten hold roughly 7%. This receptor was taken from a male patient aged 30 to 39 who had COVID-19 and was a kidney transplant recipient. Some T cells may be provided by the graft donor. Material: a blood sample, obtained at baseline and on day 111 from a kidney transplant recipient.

The CDR3 loop reads CASSYVAGAYSNQPQHF. The DNA of the CDR3 is TGTGCCAGCAGTTACGTTGCAGGGGCTTATAGCAATCAGCCCCAGCATTTT. V is TRBV6-2 or TRBV6-3 and J is TRBJ1-5; D may be TRBD1 (6 bases). V was shortened by 2 bases and J by 0 bases, with 14 bases between the two germline ends. The CDR3 is 17 residues long. CDR1 and CDR2 (germline): MNHEY, SVGEGT.